This T cell receptor (beta chain) was captured by sequencing in a study of blood T cell repertoires in COVID-19. About the research overall: In each case, the material was cDNA or gDNA derived from T cells, B-cell-depleted T cells, or PBMCs.

CDR3 size: 16 residues. Germline CDR1 and CDR2: LNHDA and SQIVND (reference sequence). Between the trimmed V and J ends, which lost 6 bases and 3 bases, there was a span of 21 bases. Study processing details: From reference gene primer amplification, estimates of nucleated cell counts were derived. Data came from immunoSEQ multiplex PCR; TCRdb stores just in-frame clones and leaves some out. For V, J and clone size, that table is used; D and trimming come from the DNA. The profile covers 200,000 to 250,000 clones, with over 75% appearing a single time and more than 2% taken by the ten largest. Patients from Seattle were sampled longitudinally, starting during active infection.

Material for sequencing was peripheral blood. The sequence was obtained from a woman aged 70-85 years with COVID-19, enrolled during active disease. The chain couples TRBV19 to TRBJ2-7; D is perhaps TRBD1 (5 bases). CDR3 residues: CASSDPQGPSLYEQYF. The CDR3 DNA sequence: TGTGCCAGTAGCGATCCCCAGGGCCCCTCCCTCTACGAGCAGTACTTC.